This T cell receptor beta chain was sequenced for a study of blood T cell repertoires in COVID-19. Study-wide background: Collection of acute and convalescent COVID-19 samples took place in the United States, Italy and Spain. Nucleic acid was either cDNA or gDNA, and it came from T cells, B-cell-depleted T cells, or PBMCs.

After removal of 4 bases from V and 0 bases from J, the junction contained 5 bases not matched to a gene. Germline CDR1 KGHSH, CDR2 LQKENI. The CDR3 is 16 amino acids. Authors' processing steps: The assay estimated nucleated cells by amplifying reference gene primers. TCRdb's table, derived via immunoSEQ multiplex PCR, lists solely in-frame clones and lacks some. That table is the source of V, J and clone size, and D and trimming were worked out from the DNA. The profile shows fewer than 200,000 clones, 65% to 90% of them singletons. The chain links TRBV18 to TRBJ2-7, with 11 bases identical to TRBD2. Sequencing used peripheral blood. This clonotype originated in a human donor in a cohort sampled during active COVID-19. In DNA, the CDR3 is TGTGCCAGCTCACTCGGACTAGCGGGCGTCTCCTACGAGCAGTACTTC. This encodes CASSLGLAGVSYEQYF.